This passage covers 21 T cell receptor beta chains from one sample sequenced in a study of regulatory T cells in long-lasting Graves disease. CDR3-region Arm-PCR and iRepertoire HTBI primers produced the TCR beta libraries. TCRdb recomputed calls from the multiplex PCR reads with MiXCR, one row per CDR3 protein. Altogether about 430,000 distinct CDR3 sequences are present, roughly a fifth being singletons, with the ten largest covering roughly an eighth. The time point is: persistent/refractory GD, antithyroid drugs over 5 years with positive TRAb. Extracted PBMC RNA gave rise to the TCR library. The input for sequencing was peripheral blood mononuclear cells (PBMCs), taken when the disease was refractory, from a patient treated with antithyroid drugs. The receptor source for this set is a female donor with Graves disease.

This clonotype was observed at least ten times. The rearrangement links TRBV6-1 to TRBJ1-1; 10 nucleotides match TRBD1. The CDR3 sequence is 18 residues long. Germline loops: CDR1 MNHNS, CDR2 SASEGT. Trimming at V came to 5 bases and at J to 0 bases, leaving 12 bases not matched to a gene. The CDR3 DNA follows: TGTGCCAGCAGTACCCCCTGGGACAGGGGACCTATGAACACTGAAGCTTTCTTT. This gives the protein CASSTPWDRGPMNTEAFF.

This clonotype was detected ten times or more. The rearrangement uses TRBV11-2 and TRBJ1-1; D perhaps matches TRBD1 (5 bases). CDR1 is SGHAT and CDR2 is FQNNGV in the germline V gene. V was shortened by 1 base and J by 4 bases, with 13 bases between the two germline ends. The CDR3 has 15 amino acids. CDR3 DNA sequence: TGTGCCAGCAGCTTAGTACAGGTGTCGGTCACTGAAGCTTTCTTT. It encodes CASSLVQVSVTEAFF. Supplemented by reference TRBV11-2 and TRBJ1-1, the full variable domain reads EAGVAQSPRYKIIEKRQSVAFWCNPISGHATLYWYQQILGQGPKLLIQFQNNGVVDDSQLPKDRFSAERLKGVDSTLKIQPAKLEDSAVYLCASSLVQVSVTEAFFGQGTRLTVV.

Many counts were recorded for this clonotype. V gene TRBV29-1 combines with J gene TRBJ2-7, with TRBD1 identical over 8 bases. CDR3 length: 12 amino acids. V gave up 0 bases and J gave up 5 bases; unmatched junction bases: 0. Germline loops: CDR1 SQVTM, CDR2 ANQGSEA. This chain's CDR3 is CSVEETGDEQYF. The CDR3, as DNA: TGCAGCGTTGAAGAGACAGGGGACGAGCAGTACTTC.

Many counts were recorded for this clonotype. This sequence joins TRBV27 and TRBJ1-1; D is undetermined. The CDR3 is 13 amino acids. The V gene's germline CDR1 is MNHEY and CDR2 SMNVEV (reference sequence). V was cut by 3 bases and J by 1 base, with 6 bases left in between. Here the CDR3 reads CASSFGPNTEAFF. For the CDR3, the DNA is TGTGCCAGCAGTTTCGGCCCGAACACTGAAGCTTTCTTT.

This clonotype was detected ten times or more. This chain uses TRBV18 with TRBJ1-6; D is unclear. V was trimmed by 0 bases and J by 7 bases, leaving 1 base between them. Germline-derived CDR1 and CDR2 are KGHSH and LQKENI. The CDR3 is made up of 12 amino acids. The DNA of the CDR3 is TGTGCCAGCTCACCACCAAATTCACCCCTCCACTTT. Amino acids: CASSPPNSPLHF.

The rearrangement uses TRBV20-1 and TRBJ2-2; 10 bases align to TRBD2. Trimming took 0 bases from V and 0 from J; bases not matched to a gene: 7. The CDR3 has 18 amino acids. Germline V CDR1 and CDR2: DFQATT, SNEGSKA (reference sequence). The CDR3 is CSARDLLAGSPNTGELFF. The CDR3 nucleotides are TGCAGTGCTAGAGATTTACTAGCGGGAAGCCCGAACACCGGGGAGCTGTTTTTT.

This clonotype was observed a handful of times. The chain links TRBV28 to TRBJ2-2; the D gene is possibly TRBD1 (5 bases). The germline V and J ends were trimmed by 8 bases and 7 bases, with 11 bases remaining between them. The CDR3 sequence is 12 residues long. Looked up from germline, CDR1 is MDHEN and CDR2 is SYDVKM. The CDR3 reads CASDPGHGELFF. In DNA, the CDR3 is TGTGCCAGCGATCCAGGGCACGGGGAGCTGTTTTTT. Full variable domain (missing parts from reference TRBV28 and TRBJ2-2): DVKVTQSSRYLVKRTGEKVFLECVQDMDHENMFWYRQDPGLGLRLIYFSYDVKMKEKGDIPEGYSVSREKKERFSLILESASTNQTSMYLCASDPGHGELFFGEGSRLTVL.

This clonotype was observed many times. The chain employs TRBV7-9 and TRBJ2-7, with D perhaps matching TRBD1 (5 bases). The V end lost 5 bases, the J end lost 5 bases, and 19 bases lay between the germline ends. In germline, CDR1 is SEHNR, CDR2 FQNEAQ (reference sequence). CDR3 size: 15 residues. The CDR3 nucleotides read TGTGCCAGCAGCCCAGACTTTAGGGGTTCTGACGAGCAGTACTTC. Translation gives CASSPDFRGSDEQYF.

V is TRBV10-2 and J is TRBJ1-5; a possible D gene is TRBD1 (6 bases). Trimming removed 0 bases from V and 4 bases from J, with 10 bases in between. The germline V gene has CDR1 WSHSY and CDR2 SAAADI. The CDR3 is made up of 15 amino acids. CDR3 amino acids: CASSESIGGNQPQHF. The CDR3 coding sequence is TGCGCCAGCAGTGAGTCGATAGGGGGGAATCAGCCCCAGCATTTT.

This clonotype was recorded many times. CDR3 DNA sequence: TGTGCCAGCAGACGAGCAGCGGGAGACACCGGGGAGCTGTTTTTT. This sequence encodes CASRRAAGDTGELFF. The J gene is TRBJ2-2, the V gene TRBV28; TRBD2 matches 8 bases. Trimming took 6 bases from V and 3 from J; bases not matched to a gene: 6. CDR3 length: 15 amino acids. In germline, CDR1 is MDHEN, CDR2 SYDVKM.

This clonotype was seen ten or more times. Written as DNA, the CDR3 is TGCGCCAGCAGCTTAATACCTGGCTATGGCTACACCTTC. Protein: CASSLIPGYGYTF. This chain joins TRBV5-1 and TRBJ1-2; D unresolved. The germline V and J ends were trimmed by 2 bases and 4 bases, with 9 bases remaining between them. Germline loops: CDR1 SGHRS, CDR2 YFSETQ. This CDR3 has 13 residues.

The sample holds many counts of this clonotype. CDR3 nucleotide sequence: TGTGCCAGCAGCCCCCTACCAGGGCCCACTGAAGCTTTCTTT. It yields the protein CASSPLPGPTEAFF. The chain uses TRBV3-1 and TRBJ1-1, with D possibly TRBD1 on 5 matching bases. V lost 4 bases and J 4 bases, leaving 13 bases between the germline ends. Germline-derived CDR1 and CDR2 are LGHDT and YNNKEL (reference sequence). The CDR3 sequence is 14 residues long.

This clonotype showed up many times. CDR3 residues: CAISEASTGELFF. For the CDR3, the DNA is TGTGCCATCAGTGAGGCGAGCACCGGGGAGCTGTTTTTT. J is TRBJ2-2 and V is TRBV10-3; D is uncertain. This CDR3 is built from 13 residues. Germline assignment: CDR1 ENHRY and CDR2 SYGVKD. Deletions cut 2 bases from V and 4 bases from J, with 5 bases between.

To note about this clonotype: This clone may be a read error of a much larger clone one base away. This rearrangement joins TRBV7-8 to TRBJ1-1, with a possible D match to TRBD1 (5 bases). The length of the CDR3 is 15 residues. Germline V gene data show CDR1 as SGHVS and CDR2 as FQNEAQ. V lost 3 bases to trimming and J lost 2 bases, with 13 bases between them. The CDR3 sequence: CASSLGGRGNTEAFF. The CDR3 nucleotides are TGTGCCAGCAGCTTGGGGGGACGGGGCAACACTGAAGCTTTCTTT.

Ten or more counts support this clonotype. The chain recombines TRBV11-3 with TRBJ2-5; 7 bases are a match to TRBD1. The CDR3 covers 16 residues. Germline loops: CDR1 SGHNT, CDR2 YENEEA. V dropped 2 bases and J dropped 5; count of bases not matched to a gene: 11. The CDR3 DNA reads as TGTGCCAGCAGCTTACGTGAAGCAGGGGGTGCGGAGACCCAGTACTTC. This translates into CASSLREAGGAETQYF.

This clonotype was seen a few times. The rearrangement links TRBV19 to TRBJ2-1; possible D gene TRBD1, 5 bases. This CDR3 contains 16 residues. CDR1 and CDR2 (germline): LNHDA, SQIVND (reference sequence). V was cut by 9 bases and J by 0 bases, with 18 bases left in between. CDR3 nucleotide sequence: TGTGCCAGCCGGGCAAGGGGCAAGAGCTCCTACAATGAGCAGTTCTTC. Its protein product is CASRARGKSSYNEQFF.

Comment on this clonotype: A much larger clone differs by one base, so this may be a read error. Since the CDR3 does not end with the conserved phenylalanine or tryptophan, this likely comes from a read error. J is TRBJ2-7 and V is TRBV27, with 9 bases matching TRBD1. The CDR3 runs to 13 residues. Germline V gene lookup returns CDR1 MNHEY and CDR2 SMNVEV (reference sequence). The V and J ends lost 5 bases and 5 bases, in that order; junction bases with no gene match: 4. CDR3 bases: TGTGCCAGCAGTGTGGACAGGGGCAACGAGCAGTACTCC. This gives the protein CASSVDRGNEQYS.

This chain links TRBV5-5 with TRBJ2-7; D perhaps matches TRBD1 (6 bases). Germline V gene sequence: CDR1 SGHKS, CDR2 YYEKEE (reference sequence). The CDR3 is made up of 14 amino acids. V shed 2 bases and J shed 2 bases, with 11 bases lying between them. The DNA of the CDR3 is TGTGCCAGCAGCTTAGGACAGTCGACCTACGAGCAGTACTTC. Translated, it gives CASSLGQSTYEQYF.

This clonotype was picked up many times. The chain joins TRBV12-3 or TRBV12-4 to TRBJ2-5, with D hard to call. Trimming cost V 7 bases and J 2 bases, with 17 bases left between them. The CDR3 runs 15 residues. The CDR3 here is CASTLARQAQETQYF. The CDR3 DNA sequence: TGTGCCAGCACCTTGGCGCGGCAGGCTCAAGAGACCCAGTACTTC.

The table lists this clonotype with many counts. This sequence joins TRBV28 and TRBJ2-5; 8 bases agree with TRBD1. Trimming removed 5 bases from V and 1 base from J; junction bases left unmatched: 6. Looked up from germline, CDR1 is MDHEN and CDR2 is SYDVKM. There are 15 residues in the CDR3. The CDR3 sequence is CASSPGQGSQETQYF. Written as DNA, the CDR3 is TGTGCCAGCAGTCCCGGACAGGGATCCCAAGAGACCCAGTACTTC.

This clonotype was recorded only once. The chain is built from TRBV2 and TRBJ2-3; the D is unclear. This CDR3 is 14 amino acids long. Germline V gene data show CDR1 as SNHLY and CDR2 as FYNNEI. With 4 bases removed from V and 1 base from J, the gap between germline ends came to 9 bases. CDR3 region: CASSVTGRTDTQYF. The CDR3 nucleotides read TGTGCCAGCAGTGTGACGGGCCGCACAGATACGCAGTATTTT.